The source of this TCR beta chain is a study of blood T cell repertoires in COVID-19. As for the study in general: Sources were T cells, B-cell-depleted T cells, or PBMCs; the material itself was cDNA or gDNA.

Germline trimming cut 4 bases from V and 10 bases from J; bases unmatched to any gene: 4. Germline CDR1 is SGHTA and CDR2 is FQGTGA. There are 13 residues in the CDR3. This table comes from immunoSEQ multiplex PCR, and its TCRdb copy is limited to in-frame clones, with some not included. The sample consists of 100,000 to 130,000 clones, about 89% of them appearing once. The material sequenced was peripheral blood. The chain carries TRBV7-3 and TRBJ2-1; TRBD2 matches 10 bases. The receptor was derived from a middle-aged man with active or convalescent COVID-19. The CDR3 reads CASSSLAGDEQFF. The CDR3 coding sequence is TGTGCCAGCAGCTCCCTAGCGGGAGACGAGCAGTTCTTC. The full variable domain, rest sourced from reference TRBV7-3 and TRBJ2-1, is GAGVSQTPSNKVTEKGKYVELRCDPISGHTALYWYRQSLGQGPEFLIYFQGTGAADDSGLPNDRFFAVRPEGSVSTLKIQRTERGDSAVYLCASSSLAGDEQFFGPGTRLTVL.